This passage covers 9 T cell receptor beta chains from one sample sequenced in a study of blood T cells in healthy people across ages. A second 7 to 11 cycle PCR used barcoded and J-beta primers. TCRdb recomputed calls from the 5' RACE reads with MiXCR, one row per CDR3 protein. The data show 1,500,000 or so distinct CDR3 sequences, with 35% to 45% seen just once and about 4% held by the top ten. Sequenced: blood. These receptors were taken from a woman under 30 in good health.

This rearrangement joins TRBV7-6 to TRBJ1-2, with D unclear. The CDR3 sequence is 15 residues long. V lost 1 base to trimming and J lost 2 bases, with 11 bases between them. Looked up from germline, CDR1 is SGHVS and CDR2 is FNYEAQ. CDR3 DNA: TGTGCCAGCAGCTTAGAGGCCGGAACCAACTATGGCTACACCTTC. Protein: CASSLEAGTNYGYTF.

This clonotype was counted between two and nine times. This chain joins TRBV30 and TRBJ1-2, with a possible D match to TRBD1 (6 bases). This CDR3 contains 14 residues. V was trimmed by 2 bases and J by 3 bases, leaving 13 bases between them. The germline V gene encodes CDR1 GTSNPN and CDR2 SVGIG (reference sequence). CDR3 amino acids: CAWSLTGDYYGYTF. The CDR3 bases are TGTGCCTGGAGTTTGACAGGAGATTACTATGGCTACACCTTC.

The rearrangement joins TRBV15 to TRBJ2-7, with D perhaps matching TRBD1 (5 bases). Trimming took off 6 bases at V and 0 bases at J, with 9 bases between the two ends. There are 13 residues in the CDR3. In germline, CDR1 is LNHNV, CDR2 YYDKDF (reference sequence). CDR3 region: CATRGDSSYEQYF. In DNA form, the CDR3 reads TGTGCCACCAGAGGCGACAGCTCCTACGAGCAGTACTTC.

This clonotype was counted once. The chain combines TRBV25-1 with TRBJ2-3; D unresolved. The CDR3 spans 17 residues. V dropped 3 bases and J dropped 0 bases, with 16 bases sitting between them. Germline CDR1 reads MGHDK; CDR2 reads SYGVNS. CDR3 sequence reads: CASSDPTYGSSTDTQYF. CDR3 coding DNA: TGTGCCAGCAGTGACCCGACCTACGGCTCTAGCACAGATACGCAGTATTTT.

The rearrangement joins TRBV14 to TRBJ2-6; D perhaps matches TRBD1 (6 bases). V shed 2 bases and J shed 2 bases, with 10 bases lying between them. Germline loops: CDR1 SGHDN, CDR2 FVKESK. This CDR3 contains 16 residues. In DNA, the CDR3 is TGTGCCAGCAGCCAATGGCCAGGGGCTGGGGCCAACGTCCTGACTTTC. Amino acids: CASSQWPGAGANVLTF.

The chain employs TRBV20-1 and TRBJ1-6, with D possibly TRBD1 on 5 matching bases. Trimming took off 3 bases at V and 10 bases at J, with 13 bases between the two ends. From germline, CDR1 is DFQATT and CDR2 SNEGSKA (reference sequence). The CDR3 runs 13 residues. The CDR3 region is CSARPGLVSPLHF. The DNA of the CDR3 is TGCAGTGCTAGGCCAGGGCTCGTCTCACCCCTCCACTTT.

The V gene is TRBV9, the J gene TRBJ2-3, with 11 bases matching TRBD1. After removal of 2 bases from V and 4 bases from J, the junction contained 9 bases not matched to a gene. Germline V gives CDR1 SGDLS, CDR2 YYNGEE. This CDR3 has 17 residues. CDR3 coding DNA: TGTGCCAGCAGCGTTCGGACAGGGGGCGTTCGCGCAGATACGCAGTATTTT. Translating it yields CASSVRTGGVRADTQYF.

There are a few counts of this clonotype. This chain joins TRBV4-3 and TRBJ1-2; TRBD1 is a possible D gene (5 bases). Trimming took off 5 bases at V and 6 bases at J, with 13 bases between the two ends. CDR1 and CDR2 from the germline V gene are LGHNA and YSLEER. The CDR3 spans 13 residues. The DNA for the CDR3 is TGCGCCAGCAGCGTGGGGCTCCGGGATGGCTACACCTTC. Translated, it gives CASSVGLRDGYTF.

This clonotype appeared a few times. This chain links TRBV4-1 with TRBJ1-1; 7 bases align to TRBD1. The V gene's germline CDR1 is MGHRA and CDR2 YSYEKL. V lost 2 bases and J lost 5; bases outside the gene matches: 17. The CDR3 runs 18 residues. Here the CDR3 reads CASSQTRRLTGVGTEAFF. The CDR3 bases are TGCGCCAGCAGCCAAACGCGCCGTCTTACAGGGGTAGGAACTGAAGCTTTCTTT.